Below are 5 T cell receptor beta chains sequenced from a single sample in a study of shared clonotypes between healthy human individuals. Sequencing used immunoSEQ multiplex PCR; TCRdb keeps in-frame clones, though not all of them. The sample contains roughly 1,100,000 clones, around 75% of which appear only once. The specimen sequenced was memory CD4+ T cells sorted from blood. Subset described: CD45RA-negative fraction. Receptors originate from a man younger than 35 in good health.

This clone is a singleton in its sample. V gene TRBV6-1 combines with J gene TRBJ2-1; 8 bases agree with TRBD2. This CDR3 has 12 residues. J lost 12 bases, V lost 8 bases, and 9 bases had no gene match. CDR1 and CDR2 from the germline V gene are MNHNS and SASEGT. CDR3 protein: CASWKGAGGQFF. The CDR3, as DNA: TGTGCCAGCTGGAAGGGTGCGGGAGGGCAGTTCTTC.

The genes are TRBV18 and TRBJ1-4, with a tentative D call TRBD1 (5 bases). CDR3 size: 15 residues. The V gene's germline CDR1 is KGHSH and CDR2 LQKENI. The V gene lost 4 bases and the J gene lost 5 bases, with 14 bases spanning the gap. Here the CDR3 reads CASSRGLAGNEKLFF. The CDR3 region has the DNA TGTGCCAGCTCACGGGGACTCGCGGGGAATGAAAAACTGTTTTTT.

As concerns this clone: Within the sample, other DNA sequences also encode this same CDR3. V gene TRBV5-4 combines with J gene TRBJ1-3; 8 nucleotides line up with TRBD1. The CDR3 extends over 13 amino acids. Per the germline V gene, CDR1 is SGHNT and CDR2 is YYREEE (reference sequence). With 3 bases clipped from V and 7 bases from J, the junction kept 3 bases outside the gene matches. The CDR3 coding sequence is TGTGCCAGCAGCTCAGGACAGGGTAACACCATATATTTT. It codes for CASSSGQGNTIYF.

The chain joins TRBV10-3 to TRBJ2-5; the D gene could be TRBD1 or TRBD2 (6 bases each). Between the trimmed V and J ends, which lost 4 bases and 2 bases, there was a span of 14 bases. The CDR3 consists of 15 residues. Germline V gene lookup returns CDR1 ENHRY and CDR2 SYGVKD. The DNA for the CDR3 is TGTGCCATCAGTGCGGGGGCCAAAGCTCAAGAGACCCAGTACTTC. Translating gives CAISAGAKAQETQYF.

The chain uses TRBV4-2 and TRBJ2-2; 10 bases match TRBD2. Germline CDR1 LGHNA, CDR2 YNFKEQ. Unmatched junction bases numbered 3, after V lost 0 bases and J lost 2 bases. The CDR3 has 17 amino acids. Here the CDR3 reads CASSQDGLAENTGELFF. The CDR3 nucleotides read TGTGCCAGCAGCCAAGACGGACTAGCGGAAAACACCGGGGAGCTGTTTTTT.